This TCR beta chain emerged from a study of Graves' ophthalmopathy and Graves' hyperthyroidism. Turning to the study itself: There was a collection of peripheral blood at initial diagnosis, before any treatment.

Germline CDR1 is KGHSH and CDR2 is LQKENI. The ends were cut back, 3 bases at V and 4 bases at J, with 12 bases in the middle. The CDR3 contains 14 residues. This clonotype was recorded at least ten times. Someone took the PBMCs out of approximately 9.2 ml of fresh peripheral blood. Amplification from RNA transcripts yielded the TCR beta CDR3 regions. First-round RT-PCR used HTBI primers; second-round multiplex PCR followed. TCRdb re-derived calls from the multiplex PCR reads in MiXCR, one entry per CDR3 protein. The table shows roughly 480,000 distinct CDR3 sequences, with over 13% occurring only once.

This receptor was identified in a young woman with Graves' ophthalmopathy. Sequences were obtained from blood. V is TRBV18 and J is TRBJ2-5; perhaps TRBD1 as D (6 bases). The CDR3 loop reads CASSPLGGTETQYF. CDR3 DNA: TGTGCCAGCTCACCCCTAGGGGGAACAGAGACCCAGTACTTC.